These 24 T cell receptor beta chains were all obtained from the same sample, sequenced in a study of response to subunit inactivated influenza vaccine. TCRdb reanalysed the RT-PCR reads using MiXCR and keeps one entry per CDR3 protein. The sample yields roughly 790,000 distinct CDR3 sequences, 21% seen once. The sequences come from PBMCs from blood, collected about 5 days after vaccination. Receptors originate from a man aged 45 to 65 who received an inactivated influenza vaccine.

This clonotype was seen ten or more times. The rearrangement links TRBV7-9 to TRBJ2-1; tentatively, D is TRBD2 (5 bases). The CDR3 sequence is 15 residues long. V lost 3 bases and J lost 4, with 13 bases in between. Germline V gene sequence: CDR1 SEHNR, CDR2 FQNEAQ (reference sequence). CDR3 residues: CASSFGGLQYNEQFF. CDR3 coding DNA: TGTGCCAGCAGCTTCGGCGGACTGCAATACAATGAGCAGTTCTTC.

This sequence joins TRBV4-1 and TRBJ1-5; the D is unclear. The CDR3 contains 15 residues. V dropped 0 bases and J dropped 5 bases, with 11 bases sitting between them. Germline lookup yields CDR1 MGHRA and CDR2 YSYEKL. The CDR3 sequence: CASSQDTSTYQPQHF. CDR3 DNA sequence: TGCGCCAGCAGCCAAGACACATCCACCTATCAGCCCCAGCATTTT.

The rearrangement uses TRBV27 and TRBJ2-7, with a weak D call TRBD2 (6 bases). The CDR3 spans 17 residues. Trimming stripped 5 bases from V and 6 bases from J, with 26 bases between. Per the germline V gene, CDR1 is MNHEY and CDR2 is SMNVEV (reference sequence). The CDR3 loop reads CASSPPRLAPRVSEQYF. In nucleotides, the CDR3 is TGTGCCAGCAGTCCCCCTCGGCTAGCGCCTCGAGTATCCGAGCAGTACTTC.

This clonotype occurred a few times. This chain uses TRBV7-2 with TRBJ2-1; TRBD2 matches 15 bases. V dropped 1 base and J dropped 9; count of bases not matched to a gene: 7. Germline V gene lookup returns CDR1 SGHTA and CDR2 FQGNSA. CDR3 size: 17 residues. The DNA of the CDR3 is TGTGCCAGCAGCTTAGTTGGTGGACTAGCGGGGGGGTTTGAGCAGTTCTTC. Protein: CASSLVGGLAGGFEQFF.

The rearrangement uses TRBV12-3 or TRBV12-4 and TRBJ2-7; a possible D gene is TRBD2 (6 bases). The CDR3 totals 14 residues. V gave up 8 bases and J gave up 2 bases, with 16 bases separating them. The CDR3: CASGGTDGPYEQYF. The CDR3 DNA is TGTGCCAGCGGCGGGACGGACGGGCCCTACGAGCAGTACTTC.

CDR3 bases: TGTGCCAGCAGCTTAGATCCGGCAGGGAAATCCTACGAGCAGTACTTC. This gives the protein CASSLDPAGKSYEQYF. The chain carries TRBV11-2 and TRBJ2-7; a weak D match, TRBD1 (5 bases). Germline lookup yields CDR1 SGHAT and CDR2 FQNNGV. Trimming left V 0 bases short and J 1 base short, with 13 bases between. The CDR3 is made up of 16 amino acids.

The chain links TRBV14 to TRBJ2-1; D gene ambiguous. CDR1 SGHDN and CDR2 FVKESK come from the germline V gene. The CDR3 sequence is 15 residues long. V lost 1 base and J lost 1, with 8 bases in between. CDR3 sequence (DNA): TGTGCCAGCAGCCAAGTTAAAAGGTCCTACAATGAGCAGTTCTTC. Translating it yields CASSQVKRSYNEQFF.

J is TRBJ2-5 and V is TRBV7-9, with D perhaps matching TRBD1 (6 bases). V lost 1 base to trimming and J lost 3 bases, with 18 bases between them. CDR3 length equals 17 residues. Germline CDR1 SEHNR, CDR2 FQNEAQ (reference sequence). CDR3 sequence: CASSLGFVTGPKETQYF. CDR3 coding DNA: TGTGCCAGCAGCTTAGGTTTTGTAACAGGGCCGAAAGAGACCCAGTACTTC.

This chain links TRBV5-1 with TRBJ2-2; D is undetermined. This CDR3 contains 13 residues. Germline loops: CDR1 SGHRS, CDR2 YFSETQ. Trimming took 4 bases from V and 1 from J, leaving 5 bases between them. The CDR3: CASSTENTGELFF. The CDR3, as DNA: TGCGCCAGCAGCACAGAGAACACCGGGGAGCTGTTTTTT.

This clonotype was seen many times. This rearrangement joins TRBV27 to TRBJ2-3; D call uncertain. The CDR3 length is 13 residues. CDR1 is MNHEY, CDR2 SMNVEV, per germline (reference sequence). Trimming left V 7 bases short and J 0 bases short, with 8 bases between. This CDR3 reads CASKPHSTDTQYF. Written as DNA, the CDR3 is TGTGCCAGCAAACCACATAGCACAGATACGCAGTATTTT.

The chain combines TRBV18 with TRBJ2-7; tentative D call: TRBD2 (5 bases). V was pared by 2 bases and J by 4 bases, with 9 bases between. CDR1 KGHSH and CDR2 LQKENI come from the germline V gene. This CDR3 spans 13 amino acids. The CDR3 region is CASSPSLAYEQYF. In nucleotides, the CDR3 is TGTGCCAGCTCACCATCGCTAGCTTACGAGCAGTACTTC.

This clonotype was counted only a few times. This chain links TRBV28 with TRBJ1-6; the D is unclear. The CDR3 extends over 14 amino acids. Germline V gene lookup returns CDR1 MDHEN and CDR2 SYDVKM. Trimming left V 4 bases short and J 5 bases short, with 9 bases between. The CDR3 protein is CASSSPPNNSPLHF. The CDR3 DNA reads as TGTGCCAGCAGTTCCCCCCCGAATAATTCACCCCTCCACTTT.

This clonotype came up a few times. The gene calls are TRBV4-2 and TRBJ2-1; 8 bases match TRBD1. The CDR3 is 15 amino acids. Looked up from germline, CDR1 is LGHNA and CDR2 is YNFKEQ. V trimming: 2 bases; J trimming: 7 bases; junction bases outside the gene matches: 7. The CDR3 region has the DNA TGTGCCAGCAGCCAACTCAGGGGGCTTGGGAATGAGCAGTTCTTC. This codes for CASSQLRGLGNEQFF.

This clonotype was seen a handful of times. The gene calls are TRBV5-1 and TRBJ2-2, with D possibly TRBD2 on 5 matching bases. Germline CDR1 and CDR2: SGHRS and YFSETQ. Deletions cut 4 bases from V and 5 bases from J, with 12 bases between. The CDR3 is 14 amino acids. CDR3 amino acids: CASSIWTGTGELFF. CDR3 DNA sequence: TGCGCCAGCAGCATATGGACGGGAACCGGGGAGCTGTTTTTT.

This sequence joins TRBV4-3 and TRBJ2-1, with D possibly being TRBD1 (6 bases). CDR1 LGHNA and CDR2 YSLEER come from the germline V gene. The CDR3 contains 18 residues. The V gene lost 1 base and the J gene lost 6 bases, with 22 bases spanning the gap. The CDR3 loop is CASSQAQRGSLVFNEQFF. The DNA of the CDR3 is TGCGCCAGCAGCCAAGCCCAAAGGGGGTCTCTCGTATTCAATGAGCAGTTCTTC.

This clonotype was found a few times. The chain couples TRBV6-1 to TRBJ2-3; the match to TRBD2 covers 7 bases. Losses at the gene ends were 4 bases for V and 2 bases for J; bases not matched to a gene: 9. Germline V gene sequence: CDR1 MNHNS, CDR2 SASEGT. This CDR3 region has 16 residues. The CDR3, as DNA: TGTGCCAGCAGTGCTCTGCCTAGCGGATTCACAGATACGCAGTATTTT. Its protein is CASSALPSGFTDTQYF.

The V and J genes are TRBV12-3 or TRBV12-4 and TRBJ2-4; D might be TRBD1 (6 bases). Trimming pared 6 bases from V and 6 bases from J, leaving 12 bases between. The CDR3 extends over 13 amino acids. CDR3 loop: CASRAGAVNIQYF. The CDR3 DNA reads as TGTGCCAGCAGGGCAGGGGCCGTAAACATTCAGTACTTC.

This clonotype was detected only a few times. The V gene is TRBV20-1, the J gene TRBJ2-1, with 9 bases fitting TRBD2. The CDR3 is 18 residues long. Trimming took 3 bases from V and 1 from J; bases not matched to a gene: 13. Germline values: CDR1 DFQATT, CDR2 SNEGSKA (reference sequence). This CDR3 reads CSASPSSGIRVSYNEQFF. The CDR3 DNA is TGCAGTGCTAGCCCATCTAGCGGGATCCGGGTATCCTACAATGAGCAGTTCTTC.

The CDR3 loop reads CSGYSGRYNEQFF. CDR3 DNA: TGCAGCGGGTACTCGGGACGGTACAATGAGCAGTTCTTC. The chain carries TRBV29-1 and TRBJ2-1, with D possibly called TRBD1 or TRBD2 (5 bases each). Germline V lookup: CDR1 SQVTM, CDR2 ANQGSEA. CDR3 length: 13 residues. Between the trimmed V and J ends, which lost 7 bases and 4 bases, there was a span of 14 bases.

V usage is TRBV7-3 and J usage is TRBJ2-1, with D maybe TRBD2 (7 bases). CDR3 length equals 15 residues. Germline-derived CDR1 and CDR2 are SGHTA and FQGTGA. Trimming stripped 4 bases from V and 3 bases from J, with 13 bases between. CDR3 in amino acids: CASSYEGGGYNEQFF. For the CDR3, the DNA is TGTGCCAGCAGCTATGAGGGAGGGGGCTACAATGAGCAGTTCTTC.

This clonotype appeared a single time. The CDR3 protein is CASSARDREGEQYF. The CDR3 region has the DNA TGCGCCAGCAGCGCCCGGGACAGGGAGGGGGAGCAGTACTTC. The rearrangement uses TRBV4-3 and TRBJ2-7, with 9 bases fitting TRBD1. The length of the CDR3 is 14 residues. V was clipped by 5 bases and J by 7 bases; unmatched bases: 9. Germline V CDR1 and CDR2: LGHNA, YSLEER.

This clonotype was picked up a small number of times. The chain recombines TRBV12-3 or TRBV12-4 with TRBJ2-1; 11 nucleotides agree with TRBD2. V lost 7 bases, J lost 7 bases, and 9 bases stayed unmatched. This CDR3 is built from 15 residues. CDR3 protein: CASIGTSGSGNEQFF. CDR3 in DNA: TGTGCCAGCATAGGGACTAGCGGTAGCGGTAATGAGCAGTTCTTC.

The rearrangement uses TRBV7-9 and TRBJ2-5; D may be TRBD2 (6 bases). Germline V gene lookup returns CDR1 SEHNR and CDR2 FQNEAQ (reference sequence). Deletions cut 6 bases from V and 4 bases from J, with 21 bases between. This CDR3 has 16 amino acids. The CDR3 nucleotides read TGTGCCAGCAGGCGTACTAGACTAGGCGTCATAGAGACCCAGTACTTC. The encoded protein is CASRRTRLGVIETQYF.

The gene calls are TRBV5-6 and TRBJ1-1; D remains ambiguous. V was clipped by 2 bases and J by 1 base, with 18 bases between them. Germline V CDR1 and CDR2: SGHDT, YYEEEE. The CDR3 spans 17 residues. CDR3 residues: CASSLLKGQPQNTEAFF. CDR3 bases: TGTGCCAGCAGCTTACTTAAGGGCCAACCTCAGAACACTGAAGCTTTCTTT.